These T cell receptor beta chains were read from a single sample in a study of early T cells in non-severe SARS-CoV-2 infection. Using its own MiXCR run on the 5' RACE reads, TCRdb lists one record per CDR3 protein. The table shows about 76,000 distinct CDR3 sequences, with roughly a sixth occurring only once. The sequencing input was whole blood. Source of these receptors: an adult who was a healthcare worker with PCR-confirmed SARS-CoV-2 infection or an uninfected control (not recorded which). CDR3s include the opening cysteine and the closing phenylalanine or tryptophan. A D gene is named only where the DNA matches it firmly. Clone size is given for some rows only: seen once, a few or many times, or a class if the clone is expanded.

cdr3_aa cdr3_nt v_call d_call clone_size j_call cdr3_length
CASSLAGLETQYF TGTGCCAGCAGCTTGGCCGGCCTTGAGACCCAGTACTTC TRBV7-2 NA NA TRBJ2-5 13
CAWTGPTGNTEAFF TGTGCCTGGACAGGCCCGACAGGGAACACTGAAGCTTTCTTT TRBV30 NA few TRBJ1-1 14
CASSLGLGVNSPLHF TGTGCCAGCAGCTTAGGTCTTGGGGTTAATTCACCCCTCCACTTT TRBV7-2 NA NA TRBJ1-6 15
CAWSVGTDQETQYF TGTGCCTGGAGTGTAGGGACAGACCAAGAGACCCAGTACTTC TRBV30 TRBD1 few TRBJ2-5 14
CASSLVQGGQPQHF TGTGCCAGCAGCTTAGTACAGGGAGGACAGCCCCAGCATTTT TRBV11-2 NA NA TRBJ1-5 14
CSVEREQETQYF TGCAGCGTTGAGCGGGAGCAAGAGACCCAGTACTTC TRBV29-1 TRBD2 NA TRBJ2-5 12
CASSMDRANTGELFF TGCGCCAGCAGCATGGACAGGGCTAACACCGGGGAGCTGTTTTTT TRBV5-1 TRBD1 few TRBJ2-2 15
CASSLGELSYEQYF TGTGCCAGCAGCCTAGGGGAGCTCTCCTACGAGCAGTACTTC TRBV4-2 NA many TRBJ2-7 14
CASSWVTLGEQYF TGTGCCAGCAGCTGGGTAACGTTGGGCGAGCAGTACTTC TRBV6-5 NA NA TRBJ2-7 13
CATSSTQREAHSYYEQYF TGTGCCACCAGCAGCACCCAGCGGGAGGCCCACTCTTACTACGAGCAGTACTTC TRBV15 TRBD2 NA TRBJ2-7 18
CASTTQGQYSYEQYF TGTGCCAGCACCACCCAGGGACAGTACTCCTACGAGCAGTACTTC TRBV28 TRBD1 NA TRBJ2-7 15
CATRGVTGELFF TGTGCCACCAGAGGGGTGACCGGGGAGCTGTTTTTT TRBV24-1 NA NA TRBJ2-2 12
CSAGGSGSYEQYF TGCAGCGCTGGGGGTAGCGGATCCTACGAGCAGTACTTC TRBV29-1 NA NA TRBJ2-7 13
CASTPTGTDEKLFF TGCGCCAGCACCCCGACAGGGACTGATGAAAAACTGTTTTTT TRBV5-1 TRBD1 NA TRBJ1-4 14
CASSGRGLSSGNTIYF TGTGCCAGCAGCGGCAGAGGTCTGAGCTCTGGAAACACCATATATTTT TRBV7-9 NA many TRBJ1-3 16
CSVSYDDGTDTQYF TGCAGTGTATCCTATGATGATGGCACAGATACGCAGTATTTT TRBV20-1 NA few TRBJ2-3 14